Listed here are 15 T cell receptor beta chains from one sample, sequenced in a study of a mutant IDH1 vaccine in newly diagnosed glioma (dated by TCRdb to about 2021). This sample's time point label indicates: week 5, during vaccination. A 20-mer mutant IDH1 peptide at 300 micrograms in Montanide made up each vaccine dose, which was injected subcutaneously together with topical imiquimod. These receptors lack a known antigen. To prepare the library, the immunoSEQ multiplex PCR assay was applied. In its TCRdb copy, this immuneACCESS table keeps in-frame sequences only and misses some clones. Where compared with another copy, unresolved V genes explain less than half of these, and the others have no known cause. Recorded for this sample are tens of thousands of clones; over 75% of them occurred a single time. In total, the top ten clones hold approximately 1.5% of the sample. The source material was PBMCs, sampled from a glioma patient whose treatment included an IDH1 peptide vaccine. These TCRs come from a man aged 35-49 years with glioma.

This chain connects TRBV15 to TRBJ1-1; no reliable D call. This CDR3 comprises 15 residues. The ends were cut back, 1 base at V and 1 base at J, with 10 bases in the middle. Germline-derived CDR1 and CDR2 are LNHNV and YYDKDF (reference sequence). CDR3 sequence: CATSRGLGRNTEAFF. The CDR3 region has the DNA TGTGCCACCAGCAGAGGTTTGGGTAGGAACACTGAAGCTTTCTTT.

This sequence joins TRBV5-4 and TRBJ1-1; D gene ambiguous. The V gene lost 6 bases and the J gene lost 0 bases, with 12 bases spanning the gap. Germline assignment: CDR1 SGHNT and CDR2 YYREEE (reference sequence). The CDR3 has 14 residues. CDR3 nucleotides: TGTGCCAGCACCCTCGGCCGGATGAACACTGAAGCTTTCTTT. It yields the protein CASTLGRMNTEAFF.

This chain links TRBV7-2 with TRBJ2-7, with 7 bases fitting TRBD2. The length of the CDR3 is 14 residues. Germline V lookup: CDR1 SGHTA, CDR2 FQGNSA. Trimming took 1 base from V and 4 from J; bases not matched to a gene: 4. The CDR3 DNA sequence: TGTGCCAGCAGCTTAGGCGGGAGCAGGTACGAGCAGTACTTC. Translation: CASSLGGSRYEQYF.

The chain is built from TRBV6-6 and TRBJ1-2; TRBD1 might be the D (5 bases). CDR3 size: 13 residues. Trimming removed 7 bases at V and 3 bases at J, with 12 bases between. In germline, CDR1 is MNHNY, CDR2 SVGAGI (reference sequence). The CDR3 reads CASTGREHYGYTF. For the CDR3, the DNA is TGTGCCAGCACAGGCAGGGAGCACTATGGCTACACCTTC.

This clone was seen more than once but under ten times. The V call is TRBV5-8, the J call TRBJ1-5; maybe TRBD1 (5 bases). The germline V and J ends were trimmed by 4 bases and 7 bases, with 15 bases remaining between them. Germline CDR1 SGHTS, CDR2 YDEGEE. This CDR3 has 14 residues. CDR3 residues: CASSGDGGRQPQHF. The CDR3 coding sequence is TGTGCCAGCAGCGGGGACGGCGGGAGGCAGCCCCAGCATTTT.

The chain uses TRBV10-3 and TRBJ1-5, with unresolved D. The CDR3 contains 16 residues. V shed 2 bases and J shed 7 bases, with 18 bases lying between them. Looked up from germline, CDR1 is ENHRY and CDR2 is SYGVKD. CDR3 sequence reads: CAISEKLLGLWQPQHF. DNA of the CDR3: TGTGCCATCAGTGAGAAGTTATTGGGTCTATGGCAGCCCCAGCATTTT.

The chain joins TRBV25-1 to TRBJ1-2; D gene unclear. The CDR3 length is 14 residues. Germline loops: CDR1 MGHDK, CDR2 SYGVNS. V was clipped by 3 bases and J by 5 bases, with 13 bases between them. In nucleotides, the CDR3 is TGTGCCAGCAGTGATTCTAATCTCGCTTATGGCTACACCTTC. It codes for CASSDSNLAYGYTF.

This clone was seen a handful of times. The chain joins TRBV4-2 to TRBJ1-1, with D hard to call. Deletions cut 0 bases from V and 1 base from J, with 9 bases between. The length of the CDR3 is 15 residues. Germline V lookup: CDR1 LGHNA, CDR2 YNFKEQ. CDR3 sequence (DNA): TGTGCCAGCAGCCAAGATCCCAATAGGAACACTGAAGCTTTCTTT. Amino acids: CASSQDPNRNTEAFF.

The chain employs TRBV7-9 and TRBJ2-1; TRBD2 agrees at 10 bases. The CDR3 has 15 amino acids. Germline CDR1 SEHNR, CDR2 FQNEAQ (reference sequence). V lost 5 bases to trimming and J lost 4 bases; unmatched junction nucleotides: 5. The CDR3 spells CASSPGLAVYNEQFF. CDR3 coding DNA: TGTGCCAGCAGCCCCGGACTAGCGGTGTACAATGAGCAGTTCTTC. Supplemented by reference TRBV7-9 and TRBJ2-1, the full variable domain reads DTGVSQNPRHKITKRGQNVTFRCDPISEHNRLYWYRQTLGQGPEFLTYFQNEAQLEKSRLLSDRFSAERPKGSFSTLEIQRTEQGDSAMYLCASSPGLAVYNEQFFGPGTRLTVL.

The chain combines TRBV6-6 with TRBJ1-5; no clear D. The CDR3 sequence is 13 residues long. The V end lost 7 bases, the J end lost 3 bases, and 10 bases lay between the germline ends. Germline CDR1 is MNHNY and CDR2 is SVGAGI (reference sequence). The CDR3 region is CASTPRINQPQHF. DNA of the CDR3: TGTGCCAGCACTCCGAGGATCAATCAGCCCCAGCATTTT.

The V call is TRBV7-3, the J call TRBJ2-5; D gene ambiguous. Germline V gene sequence: CDR1 SGHTA, CDR2 FQGTGA. The CDR3 has 16 residues. Trimming took off 1 base at V and 5 bases at J, with 17 bases between the two ends. The DNA of the CDR3 is TGTGCCAGCAGCTTAATGGGCCGTGTAGTTGGGGAGACCCAGTACTTC. Protein: CASSLMGRVVGETQYF. The variable domain in full, with the rest retrieved from reference TRBV7-3 and TRBJ2-5, is GAGVSQTPSNKVTEKGKYVELRCDPISGHTALYWYRQSLGQGPEFLIYFQGTGAADDSGLPNDRFFAVRPEGSVSTLKIQRTERGDSAVYLCASSLMGRVVGETQYFGPGTRLLVL.

A word on this clone: At one end the junction does not follow the germline gene, possibly because of a read error. CDR3 amino acids: CASSLETTPAEECF. CDR3 in DNA: TGTGCCAGCAGCCTTGAAACAACTCCGGCCGAGGAGTGCTTC. V and J are TRBV7-9 and TRBJ2-7; D not resolved. The CDR3 runs to 14 residues. Germline V gene data show CDR1 as SEHNR and CDR2 as FQNEAQ (reference sequence). Combining the CDR3 with reference TRBV7-9 and TRBJ2-7 gives the whole variable domain DTGVSQNPRHKITKRGQNVTFRCDPISEHNRLYWYRQTLGQGPEFLTYFQNEAQLEKSRLLSDRFSAERPKGSFSTLEIQRTEQGDSAMYLCASSLETTPAEECFGPGTRLTVT.

The chain uses TRBV29-1 and TRBJ2-7; weak D call: TRBD2 (6 bases). The CDR3 has 15 residues. Germline V gene lookup returns CDR1 SQVTM and CDR2 ANQGSEA. Deletions cut 0 bases from V and 1 base from J, with 13 bases between. In DNA, the CDR3 is TGCAGCGTTGAAGATCGGACGGGAGTTTCCTACGAGCAGTACTTC. This sequence encodes CSVEDRTGVSYEQYF.

The V call is TRBV6-1, the J call TRBJ2-3, with D maybe TRBD2 (5 bases). With 2 bases removed from V and 0 bases from J, the gap between germline ends came to 12 bases. Germline lookup yields CDR1 MNHNS and CDR2 SASEGT. CDR3 size: 16 residues. CDR3 protein: CASSEIGGISTDTQYF. CDR3 nucleotides: TGTGCCAGCAGTGAAATCGGAGGAATTAGCACAGATACGCAGTATTTT.

In its sample, this clone was seen once. The V call is TRBV5-1, the J call TRBJ1-1; D is uncertain. CDR1 and CDR2 (germline): SGHRS, YFSETQ. This CDR3 spans 13 amino acids. V lost 0 bases and J 5 bases, leaving 8 bases between the germline ends. This CDR3 reads CASSLEGKTEAFF. CDR3 nucleotide sequence: TGCGCCAGCAGCTTGGAAGGGAAGACTGAAGCTTTCTTT.